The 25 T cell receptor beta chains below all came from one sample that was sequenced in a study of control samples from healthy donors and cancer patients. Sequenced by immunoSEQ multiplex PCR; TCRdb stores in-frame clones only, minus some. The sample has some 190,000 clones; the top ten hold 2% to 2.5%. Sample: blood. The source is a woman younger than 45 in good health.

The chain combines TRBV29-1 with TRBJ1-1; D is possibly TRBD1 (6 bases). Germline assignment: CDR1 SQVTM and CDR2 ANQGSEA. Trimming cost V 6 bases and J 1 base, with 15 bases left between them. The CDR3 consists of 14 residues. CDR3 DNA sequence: TGCAGCGTAGACCATAGACAGGCGAACACTGAAGCTTTCTTT. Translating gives CSVDHRQANTEAFF.

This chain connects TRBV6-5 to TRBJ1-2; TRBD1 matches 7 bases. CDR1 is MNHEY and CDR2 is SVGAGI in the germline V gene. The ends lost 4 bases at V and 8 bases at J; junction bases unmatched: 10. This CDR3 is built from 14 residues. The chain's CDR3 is CASSSAGTDGGYTF. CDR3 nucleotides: TGTGCCAGCAGTTCCGCGGGGACAGATGGAGGCTACACCTTC.

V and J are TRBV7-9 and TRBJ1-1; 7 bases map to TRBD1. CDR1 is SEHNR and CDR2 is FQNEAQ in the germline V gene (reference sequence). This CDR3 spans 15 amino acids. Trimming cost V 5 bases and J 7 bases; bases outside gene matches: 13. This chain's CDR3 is CASSPIVRTGVEAFF. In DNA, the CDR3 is TGTGCCAGCAGCCCTATTGTTCGAACAGGGGTTGAAGCTTTCTTT.

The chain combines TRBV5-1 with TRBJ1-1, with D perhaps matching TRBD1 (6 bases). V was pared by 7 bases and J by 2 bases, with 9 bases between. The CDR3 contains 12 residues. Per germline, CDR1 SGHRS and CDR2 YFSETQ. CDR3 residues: CASLTGNTEAFF. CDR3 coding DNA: TGCGCCAGCCTGACAGGTAACACTGAAGCTTTCTTT.

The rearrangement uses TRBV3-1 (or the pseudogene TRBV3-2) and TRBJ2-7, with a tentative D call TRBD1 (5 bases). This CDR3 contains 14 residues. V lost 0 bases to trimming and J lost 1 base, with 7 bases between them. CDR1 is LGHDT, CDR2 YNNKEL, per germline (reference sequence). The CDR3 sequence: CASSQEGASYEQYF. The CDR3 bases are TGTGCCAGCAGCCAAGAAGGGGCTTCCTACGAGCAGTACTTC.

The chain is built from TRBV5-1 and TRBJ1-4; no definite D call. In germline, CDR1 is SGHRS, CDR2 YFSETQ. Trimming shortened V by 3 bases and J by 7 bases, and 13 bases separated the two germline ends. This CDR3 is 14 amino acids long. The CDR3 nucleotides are TGCGCCAGCAGCTCGGTGGGCGGGAGTGAAAAACTGTTTTTT. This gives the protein CASSSVGGSEKLFF.

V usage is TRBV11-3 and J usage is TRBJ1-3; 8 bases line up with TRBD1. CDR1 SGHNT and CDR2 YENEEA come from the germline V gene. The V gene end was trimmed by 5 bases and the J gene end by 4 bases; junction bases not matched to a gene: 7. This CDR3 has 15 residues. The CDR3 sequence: CASSLGTGLGNTIYF. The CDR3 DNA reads TGTGCCAGCAGCCTAGGGACAGGCCTCGGAAACACCATATATTTT.

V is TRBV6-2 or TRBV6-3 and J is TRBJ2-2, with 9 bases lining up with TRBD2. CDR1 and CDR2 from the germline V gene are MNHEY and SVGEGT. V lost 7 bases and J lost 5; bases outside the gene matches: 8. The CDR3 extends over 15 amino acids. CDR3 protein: CASTPGLAVTGELFF. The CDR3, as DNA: TGTGCCAGCACCCCGGGACTAGCCGTAACCGGGGAGCTGTTTTTT.

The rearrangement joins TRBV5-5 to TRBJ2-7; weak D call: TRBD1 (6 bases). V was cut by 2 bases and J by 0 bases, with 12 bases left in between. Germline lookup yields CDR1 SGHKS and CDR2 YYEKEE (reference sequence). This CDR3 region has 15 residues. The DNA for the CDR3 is TGTGCCAGCAGCTTTGACGGGACAACCTCCTACGAGCAGTACTTC. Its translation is CASSFDGTTSYEQYF.

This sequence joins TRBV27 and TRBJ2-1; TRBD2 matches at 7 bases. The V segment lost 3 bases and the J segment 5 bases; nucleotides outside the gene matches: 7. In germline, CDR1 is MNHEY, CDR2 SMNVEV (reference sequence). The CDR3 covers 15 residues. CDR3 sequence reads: CASSFPGGGDNEQFF. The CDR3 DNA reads TGTGCCAGCAGTTTTCCTGGGGGGGGAGACAATGAGCAGTTCTTC.

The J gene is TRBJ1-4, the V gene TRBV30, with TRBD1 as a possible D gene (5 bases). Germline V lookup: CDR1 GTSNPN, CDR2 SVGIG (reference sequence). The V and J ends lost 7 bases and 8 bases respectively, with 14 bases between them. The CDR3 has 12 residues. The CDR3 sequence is CASGGTAEKLFF. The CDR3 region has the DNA TGTGCCTCCGGGGGGACGGCCGAAAAACTGTTTTTT.

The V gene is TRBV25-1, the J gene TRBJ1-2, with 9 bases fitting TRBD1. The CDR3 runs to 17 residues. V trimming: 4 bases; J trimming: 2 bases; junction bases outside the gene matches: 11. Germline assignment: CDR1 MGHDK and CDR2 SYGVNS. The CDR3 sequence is CASSAGVGQGGNYGYTF. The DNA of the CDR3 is TGTGCCAGCAGTGCGGGGGTGGGACAGGGAGGGAACTATGGCTACACCTTC.

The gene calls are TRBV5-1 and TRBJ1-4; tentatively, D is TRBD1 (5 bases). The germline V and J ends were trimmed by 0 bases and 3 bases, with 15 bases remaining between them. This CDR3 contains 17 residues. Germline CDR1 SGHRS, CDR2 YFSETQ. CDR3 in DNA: TGCGCCAGCAGCTTGGGAATCCGGGGGTCACCTAATGAAAAACTGTTTTTT. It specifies CASSLGIRGSPNEKLFF.

This chain's CDR3 is CASSSESSYNSPLHF. The CDR3 coding sequence is TGTGCCAGCAGCTCAGAGAGCTCCTATAATTCACCCCTCCACTTT. The V and J genes are TRBV7-8 and TRBJ1-6; D call uncertain. The CDR3 has 15 amino acids. Deletions cut 4 bases from V and 0 bases from J, with 7 bases between. Germline values: CDR1 SGHVS, CDR2 FQNEAQ.

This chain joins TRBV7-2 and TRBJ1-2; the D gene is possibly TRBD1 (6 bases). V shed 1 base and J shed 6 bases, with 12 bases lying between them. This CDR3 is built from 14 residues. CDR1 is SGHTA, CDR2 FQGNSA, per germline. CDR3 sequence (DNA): TGTGCCAGCAGCTTAGATGGGGGCATAGATGGCTACACCTTC. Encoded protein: CASSLDGGIDGYTF.

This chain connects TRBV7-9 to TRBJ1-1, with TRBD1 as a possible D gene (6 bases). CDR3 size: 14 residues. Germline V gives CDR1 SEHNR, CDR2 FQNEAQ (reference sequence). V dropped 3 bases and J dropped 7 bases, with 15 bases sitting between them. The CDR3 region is CASSFGTKILEAFF. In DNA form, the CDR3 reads TGTGCCAGCAGCTTCGGGACAAAAATACTTGAAGCTTTCTTT.

This CDR3 is CASKVAGANVLTF. In DNA, the CDR3 is TGTGCCAGCAAGGTAGCTGGGGCCAACGTCCTGACTTTC. The chain couples TRBV6-5 to TRBJ2-6; D is undetermined. Germline V gene sequence: CDR1 MNHEY, CDR2 SVGAGI. Trimming stripped 7 bases from V and 2 bases from J, with 6 bases between. The CDR3 runs to 13 residues.

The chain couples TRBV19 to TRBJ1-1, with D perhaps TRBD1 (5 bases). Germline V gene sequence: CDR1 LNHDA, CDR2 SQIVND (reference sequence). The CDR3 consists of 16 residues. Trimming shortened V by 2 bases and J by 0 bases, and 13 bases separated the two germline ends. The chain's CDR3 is CASSIPPDTLNTEAFF. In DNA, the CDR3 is TGTGCCAGTAGTATACCCCCGGACACTCTGAACACTGAAGCTTTCTTT.

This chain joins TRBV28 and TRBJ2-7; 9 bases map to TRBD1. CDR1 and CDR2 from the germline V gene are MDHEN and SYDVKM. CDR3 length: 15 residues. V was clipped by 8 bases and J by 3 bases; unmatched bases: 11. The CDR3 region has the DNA TGTGCCAGCCGACGCGACAGGGGGTTTCTCTACGAGCAGTACTTC. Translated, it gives CASRRDRGFLYEQYF.

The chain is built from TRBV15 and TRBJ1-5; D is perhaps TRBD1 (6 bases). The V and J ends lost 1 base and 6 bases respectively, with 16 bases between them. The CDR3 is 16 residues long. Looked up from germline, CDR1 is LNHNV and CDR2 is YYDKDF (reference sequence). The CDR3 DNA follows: TGTGCCACCAGCAGAGCTCCCAAGGGGGGAAGTCAGCCCCAGCATTTT. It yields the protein CATSRAPKGGSQPQHF.

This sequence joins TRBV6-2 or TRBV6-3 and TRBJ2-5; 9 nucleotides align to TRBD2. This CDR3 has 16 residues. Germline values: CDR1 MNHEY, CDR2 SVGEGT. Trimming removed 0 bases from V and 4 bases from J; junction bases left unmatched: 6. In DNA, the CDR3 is TGTGCCAGCAGTTACTCAAGGCTAGCGGGATTAGAGACCCAGTACTTC. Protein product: CASSYSRLAGLETQYF.

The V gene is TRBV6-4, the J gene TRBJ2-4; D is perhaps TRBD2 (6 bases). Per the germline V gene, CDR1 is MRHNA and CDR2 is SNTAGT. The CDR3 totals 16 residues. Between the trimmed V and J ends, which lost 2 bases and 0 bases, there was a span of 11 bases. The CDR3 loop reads CASSDGAGIAKNIQYF. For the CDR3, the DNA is TGTGCCAGCAGTGACGGGGCGGGGATAGCCAAAAACATTCAGTACTTC.

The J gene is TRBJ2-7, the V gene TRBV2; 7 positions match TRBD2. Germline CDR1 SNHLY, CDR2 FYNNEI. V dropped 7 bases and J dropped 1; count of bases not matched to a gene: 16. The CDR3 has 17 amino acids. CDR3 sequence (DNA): TGTGCCAGCACCGGGACTCCCTTTAGCGGGCGGTCCTACGAGCAGTACTTC. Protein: CASTGTPFSGRSYEQYF.

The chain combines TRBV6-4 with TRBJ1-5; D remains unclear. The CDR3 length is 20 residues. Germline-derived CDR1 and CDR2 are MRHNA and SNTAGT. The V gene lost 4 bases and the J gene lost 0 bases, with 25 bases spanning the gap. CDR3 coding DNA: TGTGCCAGCAGTGTCGATGTCACCGTCACCCCCCCGTATAGCAATCAGCCCCAGCATTTT. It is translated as CASSVDVTVTPPYSNQPQHF.

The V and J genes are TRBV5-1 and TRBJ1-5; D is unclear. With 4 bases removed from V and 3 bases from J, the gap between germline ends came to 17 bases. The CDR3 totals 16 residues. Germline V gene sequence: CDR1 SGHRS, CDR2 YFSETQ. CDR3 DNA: TGCGCCAGCAGCCCGGCGGGCGGGTCCCTCAATCAGCCCCAGCATTTT. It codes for CASSPAGGSLNQPQHF.